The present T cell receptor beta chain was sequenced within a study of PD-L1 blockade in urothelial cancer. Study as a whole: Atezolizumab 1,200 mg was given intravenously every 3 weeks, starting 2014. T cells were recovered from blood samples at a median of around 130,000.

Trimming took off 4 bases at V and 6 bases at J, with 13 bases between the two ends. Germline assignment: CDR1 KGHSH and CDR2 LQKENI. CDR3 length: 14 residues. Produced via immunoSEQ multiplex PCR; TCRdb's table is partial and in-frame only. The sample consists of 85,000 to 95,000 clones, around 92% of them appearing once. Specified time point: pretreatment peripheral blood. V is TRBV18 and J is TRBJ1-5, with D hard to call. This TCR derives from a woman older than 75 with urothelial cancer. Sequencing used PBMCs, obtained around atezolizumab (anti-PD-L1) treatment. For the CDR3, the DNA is TGTGCCAGCTCACTTATGGGAGCAGGTCAGCCCCAGCATTTT. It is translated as CASSLMGAGQPQHF. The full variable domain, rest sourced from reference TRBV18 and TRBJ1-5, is NAGVMQNPRHLVRRRGQEARLRCSPMKGHSHVYWYRQLPEEGLKFMVYLQKENIIDESGMPKERFSAEFPKEGPSILRIQQVVRGDSAAYFCASSLMGAGQPQHFGDGTRLSIL.